These T cell receptor beta chains were read from a single sample in a study of CD8 T cells in Susac syndrome. Each CDR3 protein gets one entry after TCRdb re-called the immunoSEQ multiplex PCR reads with MiXCR. The data contain about 100,000 distinct CDR3 sequences, approximately 95% of them seen just once; the ten biggest clones take up 0.3%. The specimen was CD8+ T cells from PBMCs. All receptors come from a human donor with Susac syndrome. Both conserved end residues are part of each CDR3. Fields, in order: D gene, V gene, J gene, CDR3 protein. The D gene is left open where the match is weak.

d_call: .
v_call: TRBV28
j_call: TRBJ2-5
cdr3_aa: CATMWETQYF

d_call: TRBD1
v_call: TRBV29-1
j_call: TRBJ2-5
cdr3_aa: CSSGTGFRETQYF

d_call: TRBD2
v_call: TRBV10-3
j_call: TRBJ2-7
cdr3_aa: CATGGDEQYF

d_call: TRBD2
v_call: TRBV18
j_call: TRBJ2-1
cdr3_aa: CASSSSGTSGGHEQFF

d_call: TRBD2
v_call: TRBV6-4
j_call: TRBJ2-3
cdr3_aa: CASSDSTSGSTDTQYF

d_call: TRBD1
v_call: TRBV24-1
j_call: TRBJ2-1
cdr3_aa: CATGTGFNEQFF

d_call: .
v_call: TRBV13
j_call: TRBJ1-1
cdr3_aa: CASSLVGSRNTEAFF

d_call: .
v_call: TRBV18
j_call: TRBJ1-5
cdr3_aa: CASSVKEGQPQHF

d_call: TRBD1
v_call: TRBV6-5
j_call: TRBJ2-5
cdr3_aa: CASSDRDREETQYF

d_call: TRBD1
v_call: TRBV4-1
j_call: TRBJ2-7
cdr3_aa: CASGTRQGSYEQYF

d_call: .
v_call: TRBV29-1
j_call: TRBJ2-7
cdr3_aa: CSAGQRAYEQYF

d_call: .
v_call: TRBV2
j_call: TRBJ1-5
cdr3_aa: CASNPGVNQPQHF

d_call: .
v_call: TRBV4-1
j_call: TRBJ1-2
cdr3_aa: CASSQDYANYGYTF